These 15 T cell receptor beta chains share one sample of origin, sequenced in a study of OX40 agonist ivuxolimab in advanced cancers. The data were produced by immunoSEQ multiplex PCR, yet TCRdb's version contains in-frame clones alone and is incomplete. The sample includes fewer than 70,000 clones, about 90% of them seen just once. The specimen comprised CD4+ or CD8+ T cells sorted from blood, sampled in a trial of the OX40 agonist ivuxolimab. The receptors derive from an adult with an advanced solid tumor such as melanoma, head and neck, liver or kidney cancer.

J is TRBJ2-6 and V is TRBV6-4; no firm D call. This CDR3 is 14 amino acids long. From germline, CDR1 is MRHNA and CDR2 SNTAGT. Trimming cost V 1 base and J 1 base, with 2 bases left between them. The CDR3 loop is CASSDLSGANVLTF. DNA for the CDR3: TGTGCCAGCAGTGACTTATCTGGGGCCAACGTCCTGACTTTC.

The genes are TRBV6-4 and TRBJ2-1; no clear D. There are 15 residues in the CDR3. V was trimmed by 2 bases and J by 0 bases, leaving 8 bases between them. Germline CDR1 reads MRHNA; CDR2 reads SNTAGT. CDR3 nucleotide sequence: TGTGCCAGCAGTGACGGGTGGAGCTCCTACAATGAGCAGTTCTTC. Its translation is CASSDGWSSYNEQFF.

This chain joins TRBV4-1 and TRBJ2-7; D remains unclear. The germline V and J ends were trimmed by 0 bases and 9 bases, with 15 bases remaining between them. Looked up from germline, CDR1 is MGHRA and CDR2 is YSYEKL. This CDR3 has 14 amino acids. The CDR3: CASSQDIAAIGQYF. The DNA for the CDR3 is TGCGCCAGCAGCCAAGATATTGCCGCCATCGGGCAGTACTTC.

The table lists this clone with a few counts. The gene calls are TRBV5-1 and TRBJ1-1; TRBD1 aligns across 10 bases. Germline V CDR1 and CDR2: SGHRS, YFSETQ. This CDR3 is built from 13 residues. V was clipped by 3 bases and J by 5 bases; unmatched bases: 1. The CDR3 coding sequence is TGCGCCAGCAGCTGGACAGGGGGGACTGAAGCTTTCTTT. Translation gives CASSWTGGTEAFF.

The chain combines TRBV5-4 with TRBJ2-7, with 7 bases aligning to TRBD2. CDR1 SGHNT and CDR2 YYREEE come from the germline V gene (reference sequence). The CDR3 is made up of 13 amino acids. V lost 4 bases and J lost 3; bases outside the gene matches: 4. DNA of the CDR3: TGTGCCAGCAGCCGGGGGGAGTTCTACGAGCAGTACTTC. As protein: CASSRGEFYEQYF.

V is TRBV18 and J is TRBJ1-1; D gene unclear. Germline V gives CDR1 KGHSH, CDR2 LQKENI. The CDR3 has 13 amino acids. Between the trimmed V and J ends, which lost 6 bases and 3 bases, there was a span of 11 bases. This chain's CDR3 is CASSLGFDTEAFF. The CDR3 nucleotides are TGTGCCAGCTCCCTGGGGTTCGACACTGAAGCTTTCTTT.

V and J are TRBV9 and TRBJ2-3, with 11 nucleotides matching TRBD2. Trimming took 3 bases from V and 4 from J; bases not matched to a gene: 4. This CDR3 region has 15 residues. Germline lookup yields CDR1 SGDLS and CDR2 YYNGEE. Written as DNA, the CDR3 is TGTGCCAGCAGCGCCCAGGGACTAGCGGCAGATACGCAGTATTTT. Its protein is CASSAQGLAADTQYF.

The chain combines TRBV27 with TRBJ2-7; 8 bases are a match to TRBD2. V lost 8 bases to trimming and J lost 1 base; unmatched junction nucleotides: 13. In germline, CDR1 is MNHEY, CDR2 SMNVEV (reference sequence). The CDR3 has 16 amino acids. The CDR3 nucleotides read TGTGCCAGCCGAGGGGCGGGGGGTGACGCGTCCTACGAGCAGTACGTC. Its translation is CASRGAGGDASYEQYV.

The DNA of the CDR3 is TGTGCCAGCAGTTACGGGGGTGACACTGAAGCTTTCTTT. Its protein product is CASSYGGDTEAFF. The chain joins TRBV6-5 to TRBJ1-1, with D tentatively TRBD1 (5 bases). Germline V gives CDR1 MNHEY, CDR2 SVGAGI. The CDR3 has 13 amino acids. The ends were cut back, 2 bases at V and 3 bases at J, with 7 bases in the middle.

CDR3 loop: CAANPGPLSEQFF. In DNA form, the CDR3 reads TGTGCCGCCAACCCAGGCCCGCTGAGTGAGCAGTTCTTC. The chain combines TRBV6-1 with TRBJ2-1; no firm D call. The CDR3 spans 13 residues. Trimming pared 11 bases from V and 9 bases from J, leaving 20 bases between. CDR1 and CDR2 from the germline V gene are MNHNS and SASEGT.

This sequence joins TRBV30 and TRBJ2-7; D ambiguous. This CDR3 region has 12 residues. V was trimmed by 2 bases and J by 5 bases, leaving 10 bases between them. Germline V gene sequence: CDR1 GTSNPN, CDR2 SVGIG (reference sequence). CDR3 amino acids: CAWSLTGNEQYF. CDR3 in DNA: TGTGCCTGGAGTCTTACTGGTAACGAGCAGTACTTC.

The J gene is TRBJ2-7, the V gene TRBV28, with 9 positions matching TRBD2. After removal of 5 bases from V and 5 bases from J, the junction contained 13 bases not matched to a gene. CDR3 length: 16 amino acids. Per the germline V gene, CDR1 is MDHEN and CDR2 is SYDVKM. CDR3 loop: CASSTISGTSYHEQYF. The CDR3 nucleotides read TGTGCCAGCAGTACCATCTCCGGGACTAGCTACCACGAGCAGTACTTC.

CDR3 sequence reads: CASSVEGQGSEAFF. CDR3 coding DNA: TGTGCCAGCAGCGTAGAGGGACAGGGTTCTGAAGCTTTCTTT. This chain uses TRBV9 with TRBJ1-1; 9 bases map to TRBD1. J lost 6 bases, V lost 0 bases, and 3 bases had no gene match. The CDR3 is 14 residues long. CDR1 and CDR2 (germline): SGDLS, YYNGEE.

This rearrangement joins TRBV27 to TRBJ2-7; 8 bases match TRBD1. The CDR3 has 14 residues. J gave up 5 bases and V 4 bases, and 7 bases lay outside the gene matches. Germline CDR1 and CDR2: MNHEY and SMNVEV (reference sequence). CDR3 in DNA: TGTGCCAGCAGTTCTACCGGACAGGGCAACGAGCAGTACTTC. Amino acids: CASSSTGQGNEQYF.

This chain joins TRBV10-3 and TRBJ1-5; maybe TRBD1 (6 bases). Germline CDR1 ENHRY, CDR2 SYGVKD. V lost 3 bases, J lost 7 bases, and 10 bases lay in between. The CDR3 has 13 amino acids. The CDR3 sequence is CAISEAGDQPQHF. CDR3 nucleotide sequence: TGTGCCATCAGTGAAGCAGGGGACCAGCCCCAGCATTTT.